A selection of T cell receptor beta chains follows, all from one sample in a study of regulatory T cells in long-lasting Graves disease. TCRdb reanalysed the multiplex PCR reads using MiXCR and keeps one entry per CDR3 protein. The sample lists under 300,000 distinct CDR3 sequences; 20% were seen once. This specimen consisted of peripheral blood mononuclear cells (PBMCs), obtained at new diagnosis, from a patient treated with antithyroid drugs. These receptors were obtained from a female donor with Graves disease. Both conserved end residues are part of each CDR3. The order of the fields is J gene, V gene, clone size, D gene, CDR3 DNA, CDR3 protein. A D gene is named only where the DNA matches it firmly. Where a row states a size, it is once, few, many or the class of an expanded clone; other rows omit it.

TRBJ2-7,TRBV7-3,many,NA,TGTGCCAGCAGCTACGGACCGCTCTCCTCCTACGAGCAGTACTTC,CASSYGPLSSYEQYF
TRBJ2-5,TRBV15,many,NA,TGTGCCACCAGCAGGGCTACCGAGCGGAAAGAGACCCAGTACTTC,CATSRATERKETQYF
TRBJ2-3,TRBV7-2,NA,TRBD2,TGTGCCAGCATCGCCGGGACTAGCGGGGCGACGGATACGCAGTATTTT,CASIAGTSGATDTQYF
TRBJ2-5,TRBV7-2,many,NA,TGTGCCAGCAGCCTCGCAGTAACTGAAGAGACCCAGTACTTC,CASSLAVTEETQYF
TRBJ1-2,TRBV7-8,NA,TRBD1,TGTGCCAGCAGCCAGATTACAGGGGGCGATGGCTACACCTTC,CASSQITGGDGYTF
TRBJ2-1,TRBV28,few,NA,TGTGCCAGCAGTGATCGGGGAGCGTTCTTC,CASSDRGAFF
TRBJ2-1,TRBV7-3,many,NA,TGTGCCAGCAGCTCCCCCGTGGGTCTGGCGGGGAGGTCCTACAATGAGCAGTTCTTC,CASSSPVGLAGRSYNEQFF
TRBJ2-5,TRBV29-1,many,NA,TGCAGCGTTCGACAGCAAGAGACCCAGTACTTC,CSVRQQETQYF
TRBJ1-2,TRBV7-2,many,NA,TGTGCCAGCAGCTTGACAGGATCTGGTGGCTACACCTTC,CASSLTGSGGYTF
TRBJ2-1,TRBV7-9,many,NA,TGTGCCAGCAGCTCGGATGGACAGTACAATGAGCAGTTCTTC,CASSSDGQYNEQFF
TRBJ1-1,TRBV5-1,many,NA,TGTGCCAGCAGCCTAACGACCAACACTGAAGCTTTCTTT,CASSLTTNTEAFF
TRBJ2-1,TRBV7-9,few,TRBD2,TGTGCCAGCAGCTTAACCAGCGGGAGCTCCTACTACAATGAGCAGTTCTTC,CASSLTSGSSYYNEQFF
TRBJ1-5,TRBV5-5,NA,NA,TGTGCCAGCAGCTACAACAGGTGGGGCAATCAGCCCCAGCATTTT,CASSYNRWGNQPQHF
TRBJ1-5,TRBV14,NA,NA,TGTGCCAGCAGCCAAGGTGTCATGGAGCCCCAGCATTTT,CASSQGVMEPQHF
TRBJ2-2,TRBV6-1,few,TRBD1,TGTGCCAGCAAGCCCGGACAGGTTGCAACCGGGGAGCTGTTTTTT,CASKPGQVATGELFF
TRBJ1-5,TRBV28,many,TRBD1,TGTGCCAGCAGCCCGACAGGGCTCCTCGGCAATCAGCCCCAGCATTTT,CASSPTGLLGNQPQHF
TRBJ2-4,TRBV20-1,many,NA,TGCAGTGCTAGAGACGACACGGGGATAGCCAAAAACATTCAGTACTTC,CSARDDTGIAKNIQYF